This is a list of T cell receptor beta chains from one sample in a study of PD-1 blockade in classical Hodgkin lymphoma. Sequencing was performed with immunoSEQ multiplex PCR; in TCRdb, only in-frame clones are kept and a portion is missing. The repertoire holds about 16,000 clones, with around four fifths as singletons. This specimen was CD4+ T cells from blood, taken at baseline. These receptors were collected from a human donor with classical Hodgkin lymphoma. Both conserved end residues are part of each CDR3. The D gene is left open where the match is weak. Some rows have no size entry. The others give once, few or many, or a class for an expanded clone.

V gene	clone size	J gene	D gene	CDR3 protein	CDR3 DNA
TRBV27	-	TRBJ2-2	-	CASSLQGPGELFF	TGTGCCAGCAGTCTACAGGGCCCCGGGGAGCTGTTTTTT
TRBV28	-	TRBJ2-3	-	CASSFSGGRTDTQYF	TGTGCCAGCAGTTTTTCCGGGGGGCGCACAGATACGCAGTATTTT
TRBV12-5	-	TRBJ2-7	TRBD2	CASGLASGGYEQYF	TGTGCTAGTGGTTTGGCTAGCGGGGGATACGAGCAGTACTTC
TRBV6-4	-	TRBJ1-1	-	CASSGEVNTEAFF	TGTGCCAGCAGCGGGGAAGTGAACACTGAAGCTTTCTTT
TRBV11-2	-	TRBJ2-7	TRBD2	CASGDYLSYEQYF	TGTGCCAGCGGGGACTACTTATCCTACGAGCAGTACTTC
TRBV5-1	-	TRBJ2-7	TRBD1	CASSLQTAGTVTYEQYF	TGCGCCAGCAGCTTGCAGACCGCCGGGACAGTGACCTACGAGCAGTACTTC
TRBV7-2	-	TRBJ2-3	TRBD2	CASSFKASGGDTQYF	TGTGCCAGCAGCTTTAAGGCTAGCGGTGGAGATACGCAGTATTTT
TRBV30	few	TRBJ1-2	-	CAWSTGPYGYTF	TGTGCCTGGAGTACAGGACCTTATGGCTACACCTTC
TRBV7-2	-	TRBJ1-2	TRBD1	CASSPRGQTNYGYTF	TGTGCCAGCAGCCCCCGGGGACAGACTAACTATGGCTACACCTTC
TRBV27	-	TRBJ2-3	TRBD2	CASRDAGAGSTDTQYF	TGTGCCAGCAGAGATGCGGGAGCCGGTAGCACAGATACGCAGTATTTT
TRBV10-2	-	TRBJ2-7	TRBD1	CASSAGTGYLNEQYF	TGCGCCAGCAGTGCCGGGACAGGGTACCTGAACGAGCAGTACTTC
TRBV7-9	-	TRBJ1-4	TRBD1	CASTNSGTGGEKLFF	TGTGCCAGCACAAATTCCGGGACAGGCGGGGAAAAACTGTTTTTT
TRBV18	-	TRBJ1-4	-	CASSRQDTNEKLFF	TGTGCCAGCTCACGACAGGACACTAATGAAAAACTGTTTTTT
TRBV30	few	TRBJ1-5	-	CAWSVGTGQPQHF	TGTGCCTGGAGTGTAGGGACGGGGCAGCCCCAGCATTTT
TRBV10-3	-	TRBJ1-3	-	CAISDPGNTIYF	TGTGCCATCAGTGACCCTGGAAACACCATATATTTT
TRBV9	-	TRBJ2-1	TRBD2	CASSVVGGGNLYNEQFF	TGTGCCAGCAGCGTAGTGGGGGGAGGGAACTTATACAATGAGCAGTTCTTC
TRBV5-5	once	TRBJ1-2	-	CASSPLTENYGYTF	TGTGCCAGCAGCCCACTAACTGAAAACTATGGCTACACCTTC
TRBV10-3	-	TRBJ2-1	-	CAISESGPNRQFF	TGTGCCATCAGTGAGTCGGGGCCGAATAGGCAGTTCTTC
TRBV25-1	-	TRBJ1-2	-	CASSEGAGTKGYTF	TGTGCCAGCAGTGAAGGGGCAGGGACTAAAGGCTACACCTTC
TRBV7-2	-	TRBJ2-7	-	CASSLVLATYEQYF	TGTGCCAGCAGCTTAGTCCTAGCCACCTACGAGCAGTACTTC
TRBV12-5	-	TRBJ2-7	-	CASGFNLGGSEQYF	TGTGCTAGTGGTTTTAATCTAGGGGGAAGCGAGCAGTACTTC
TRBV19	-	TRBJ1-6	-	CARGELPRDKRSPLHF	TGTGCCAGAGGTGAGCTCCCCCGGGACAAGCGTTCACCCCTCCACTTT
TRBV4-2	-	TRBJ1-1	-	CASSQVGSEHTEAFF	TGTGCCAGCAGCCAAGTGGGCAGCGAACACACTGAAGCTTTCTTT
TRBV27	-	TRBJ2-3	-	CASSFFLGLLSTDTQYF	TGTGCCAGCAGTTTTTTCTTGGGGCTCCTCAGCACAGATACGCAGTATTTT
TRBV6-1	-	TRBJ1-2	-	CASTLNYGYTF	TGTGCCAGCACACTTAACTATGGCTACACCTTC
TRBV14	-	TRBJ2-7	TRBD2	CASSLPRGLAGGQLGEQYF	TGTGCCAGCAGCCTCCCAAGGGGACTAGCGGGAGGACAATTGGGCGAGCAGTACTTC
TRBV7-8	-	TRBJ2-3	-	CASSLWRTSTDTQYF	TGTGCCAGCAGCTTGTGGCGGACTAGCACAGATACGCAGTATTTT
TRBV2	few	TRBJ1-5	-	CASSGRGGAGNQPQHF	TGTGCCAGCAGTGGCCGTGGAGGGGCGGGCAATCAGCCCCAGCATTTT
TRBV7-2	-	TRBJ2-5	TRBD2	CASSSIAGETQYF	TGTGCCAGCAGCTCCATAGCGGGGGAGACCCAGTACTTC
TRBV9	-	TRBJ2-3	-	CASSVVEGGPWDTQYF	TGTGCCAGCAGCGTAGTCGAGGGGGGGCCCTGGGATACGCAGTATTTT